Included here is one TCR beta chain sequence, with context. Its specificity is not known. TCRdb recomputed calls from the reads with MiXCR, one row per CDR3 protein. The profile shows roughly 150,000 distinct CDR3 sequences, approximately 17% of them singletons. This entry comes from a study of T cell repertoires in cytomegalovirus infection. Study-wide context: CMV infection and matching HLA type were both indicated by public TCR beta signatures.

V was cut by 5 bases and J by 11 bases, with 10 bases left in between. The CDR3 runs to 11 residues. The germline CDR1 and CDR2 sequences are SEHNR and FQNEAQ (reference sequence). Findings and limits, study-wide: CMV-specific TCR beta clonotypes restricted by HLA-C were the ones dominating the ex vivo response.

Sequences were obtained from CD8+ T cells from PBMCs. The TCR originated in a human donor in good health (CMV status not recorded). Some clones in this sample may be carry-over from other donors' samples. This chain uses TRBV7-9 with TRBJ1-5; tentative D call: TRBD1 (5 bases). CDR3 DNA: TGTGCCAGCAGCACAGGTCTCTCCCAGCATTTT. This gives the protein CASSTGLSQHF. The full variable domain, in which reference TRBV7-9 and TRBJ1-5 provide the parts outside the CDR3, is DTGVSQNPRHKITKRGQNVTFRCDPISEHNRLYWYRQTLGQGPEFLTYFQNEAQLEKSRLLSDRFSAERPKGSFSTLEIQRTEQGDSAMYLCASSTGLSQHFGDGTRLSIL.